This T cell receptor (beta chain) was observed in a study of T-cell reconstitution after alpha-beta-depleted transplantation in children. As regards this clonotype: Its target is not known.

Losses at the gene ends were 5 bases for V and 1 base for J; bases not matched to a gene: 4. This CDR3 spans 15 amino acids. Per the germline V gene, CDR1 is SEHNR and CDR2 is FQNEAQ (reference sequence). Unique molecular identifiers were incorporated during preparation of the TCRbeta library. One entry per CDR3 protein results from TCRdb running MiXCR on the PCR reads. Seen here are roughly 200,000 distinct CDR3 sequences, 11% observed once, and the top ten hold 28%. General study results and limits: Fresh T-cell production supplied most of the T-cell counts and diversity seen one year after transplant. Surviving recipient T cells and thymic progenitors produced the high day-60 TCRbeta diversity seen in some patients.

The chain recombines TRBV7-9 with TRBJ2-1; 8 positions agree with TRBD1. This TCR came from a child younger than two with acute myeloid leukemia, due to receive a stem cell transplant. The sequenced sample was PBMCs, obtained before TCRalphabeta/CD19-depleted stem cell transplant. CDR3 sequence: CASSGRQGSYNEQFF. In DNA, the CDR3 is TGTGCCAGCAGCGGCAGACAGGGGTCCTACAATGAGCAGTTCTTC.